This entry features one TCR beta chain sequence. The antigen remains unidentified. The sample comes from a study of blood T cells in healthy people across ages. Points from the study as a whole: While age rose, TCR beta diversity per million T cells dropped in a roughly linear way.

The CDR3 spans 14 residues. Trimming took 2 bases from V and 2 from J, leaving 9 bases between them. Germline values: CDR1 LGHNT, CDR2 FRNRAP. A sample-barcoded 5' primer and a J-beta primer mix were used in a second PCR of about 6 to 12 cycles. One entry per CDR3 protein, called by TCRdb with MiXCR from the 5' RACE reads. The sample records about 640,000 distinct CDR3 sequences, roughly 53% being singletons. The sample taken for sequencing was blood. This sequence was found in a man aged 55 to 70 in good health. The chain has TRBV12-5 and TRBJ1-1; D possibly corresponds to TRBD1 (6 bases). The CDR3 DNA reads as TGTGCTAGTGGTTTGAAGGGGGATAACACTGAAGCTTTCTTT. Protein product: CASGLKGDNTEAFF.